Below, 5 T cell receptor beta chains from the same sample are listed, as sequenced in a study of brain metastases from non-small cell lung cancer. Assay: immunoSEQ multiplex PCR; the TCRdb copy retains only in-frame clones and omits some. Of some 1,300 clones listed, almost 90% are singletons. The sample consisted of primary lung tumor tissue. The receptor set was obtained from a donor over 35 with non-small cell lung cancer.

This sequence joins TRBV14 and TRBJ1-1, with TRBD1 matching 7 bases. The CDR3 is 13 amino acids. Germline CDR1 and CDR2: SGHDN and FVKESK. V shed 5 bases, J shed 10 bases, and the junction held 10 bases outside the gene matches. The CDR3 loop is CASSDVTGVRAFF. The DNA for the CDR3 is TGTGCCAGCAGCGACGTCACAGGGGTACGAGCTTTCTTT.

This rearrangement joins TRBV7-7 to TRBJ2-1; the match to TRBD2 covers 10 bases. Trimming took 1 base from V and 8 from J; bases not matched to a gene: 8. Germline V gene lookup returns CDR1 SSHAT and CDR2 FNYEAQ (reference sequence). CDR3 length: 16 amino acids. The DNA for the CDR3 is TGTGCCAGCAGCTTAGAAAGTGGACTAGCGGCCCATGAGCAGTTCTTC. This sequence encodes CASSLESGLAAHEQFF.

This chain uses TRBV15 with TRBJ1-5; 7 positions match TRBD1. The trim removed 1 base at V and 8 bases at J, leaving 8 bases unmatched. The germline V gene has CDR1 LNHNV and CDR2 YYDKDF (reference sequence). The CDR3 is made up of 15 amino acids. The CDR3 sequence: CATSRGQGVGEPQHF. The CDR3 DNA sequence: TGTGCCACCAGCAGAGGGCAGGGGGTCGGGGAGCCCCAGCATTTT. The full variable domain, with the rest looked up from reference TRBV15 and TRBJ1-5, is DAMVIQNPRYQVTQFGKPVTLSCSQTLNHNVMYWYQQKSSQAPKLLFHYYDKDFNNEADTPDNFQSRRPNTSFCFLDIRSPGLGDTAMYLCATSRGQGVGEPQHFGDGTRLSIL.

The chain uses TRBV9 and TRBJ2-7; no clear D gene. V dropped 6 bases and J dropped 4 bases, with 17 bases sitting between them. Looked up from germline, CDR1 is SGDLS and CDR2 is YYNGEE. The CDR3 runs to 14 residues. CDR3 loop: CASIGRTGSYEQYF. In DNA, the CDR3 is TGTGCCAGCATCGGTCGGACGGGCTCATACGAGCAGTACTTC. Drawing the rest from reference TRBV9 and TRBJ2-7, the complete variable domain is DSGVTQTPKHLITATGQRVTLRCSPRSGDLSVYWYQQSLDQGLQFLIQYYNGEERAKGNILERFSAQQFPDLHSELNLSSLELGDSALYFCASIGRTGSYEQYFGPGTRLTVT.

The rearrangement uses TRBV7-3 and TRBJ2-5; 7 bases line up with TRBD1. CDR1 and CDR2 (germline): SGHTA, FQGTGA. The length of the CDR3 is 14 residues. The V and J ends lost 4 bases and 10 bases, in that order; junction bases with no gene match: 12. The CDR3 loop reads CASSSTGQLLRQYF. The CDR3 DNA reads as TGTGCCAGCAGCTCCACGGGACAGCTGCTACGCCAGTACTTC.